This T cell receptor beta chain was obtained from a study of blood T cells in healthy people across ages. At the level of the study: Template-switching capture recovered about one barcoded beta molecule per two T cells. Study observations and caveats: Diversity of TCR beta per million T cells declined in a roughly linear way with age.

In this sample, this clonotype turned up once. Its specificity is not known. Between the trimmed V and J ends, which lost 4 bases and 6 bases, there was a span of 19 bases. CDR1 MDHEN and CDR2 SYDVKM come from the germline V gene. The CDR3 is 16 amino acids. A second about 7 to 12 cycle PCR used barcoded and J-beta primers. TCRdb fed the 5' RACE reads into MiXCR, producing one record per CDR3 protein. The sample lists fewer than 750,000 distinct CDR3 sequences; around 52% were seen once. The people who gave samples were healthy Caucasians from Russia, aged about 6 to 100. Per individual sample, total RNA of at least 5.5 micrograms was extracted.

This TCR derives from a woman of 80 years or more in good health. Sequenced material: blood. The chain uses TRBV28 and TRBJ1-5; maybe TRBD1 (6 bases). The CDR3 here is CASSSAGTWDGQPQHF. CDR3 in DNA: TGTGCCAGCAGTTCTGCCGGGACATGGGACGGTCAGCCCCAGCATTTT.